A selection of T cell receptor beta chains follows, all from one sample in a study of human T cells and chemical hapten exposure. TCRdb recomputed calls from the RACE reads with MiXCR, one row per CDR3 protein. The repertoire holds fewer than 60,000 distinct CDR3 sequences, with approximately 10% as singletons. The sample consisted of whole blood, taken in connection with sensitization to the hapten diphenylcyclopropenone (DPC). The receptors stem from a woman aged 40 to 50 with alopecia areata. Some clones in this sample may be carry-over from other donors' samples. CDR3s include the opening cysteine and the closing phenylalanine or tryptophan. A D gene is named only where the DNA matches it firmly. Rows give clone size only sometimes, using once, few, many, or a class for an expanded clone.

V gene	clone size	D gene	J gene	CDR3 protein	CDR3 DNA
TRBV11-3	many	-	TRBJ2-2	CASSLAGRAGELFF	TGTGCCAGCAGCTTGGCAGGGCGGGCCGGGGAGCTGTTTTTT
TRBV28	few	-	TRBJ1-2	CASTAFEGGGYTF	TGTGCCAGCACGGCATTCGAAGGCGGGGGCTACACCTTC
TRBV11-2	many	-	TRBJ1-3	CASSTNRAYSGNTIYF	TGTGCCAGCAGCACGAACAGGGCGTACTCTGGAAACACCATATATTTT
TRBV5-1	-	-	TRBJ1-1	CASSPHERGGRTEAFF	TGCGCCAGCAGCCCCCACGAGAGGGGGGGGAGGACTGAAGCTTTCTTT
TRBV6-2/TRBV6-3	few	-	TRBJ1-1	CASLGRAEAFF	TGTGCCAGCCTGGGGCGCGCCGAAGCTTTCTTT
TRBV3-1	-	TRBD1	TRBJ2-7	CASSPTGTGVLVEQYF	TGTGCCAGCAGCCCTACCGGGACAGGGGTATTAGTCGAGCAGTACTTC
TRBV29-1	many	TRBD1	TRBJ1-2	CSAGGQEIFNYGYTF	TGCAGCGCGGGGGGACAGGAGATTTTTAACTATGGCTACACCTTC
TRBV29-1	many	-	TRBJ2-7	CSVDTGTPYEQYF	TGCAGCGTTGACACCGGGACCCCCTACGAGCAGTACTTC
TRBV7-9	-	-	TRBJ2-7	CASSFGVQSEQYF	TGTGCCAGCAGCTTTGGGGTACAGAGCGAGCAGTACTTC
TRBV29-1	-	-	TRBJ2-2	CSGGLMSGELFF	TGCAGCGGCGGACTCATGTCCGGGGAGCTGTTTTTT
TRBV7-2	few	-	TRBJ1-5	CASSLTQLGPQHF	TGTGCCAGCAGCTTAACACAGCTGGGGCCCCAGCATTTT
TRBV28	few	-	TRBJ2-7	CASGGGPREQYF	TGTGCCAGCGGAGGGGGGCCTAGGGAGCAGTACTTC
TRBV6-2/TRBV6-3	many	-	TRBJ2-7	CASQEAAAGEQYF	TGTGCCTCTCAAGAGGCAGCCGCGGGAGAGCAGTACTTC
TRBV19	many	TRBD2	TRBJ2-3	CASSAAGSVADTQYF	TGTGCCAGTAGTGCAGCGGGGTCCGTCGCAGATACGCAGTATTTT
TRBV29-1	many	-	TRBJ2-1	CSGTKGGLDEQFF	TGCAGCGGAACTAAGGGGGGACTGGATGAGCAGTTCTTC
TRBV30	few	-	TRBJ1-5	CAWSLQGNQPQHF	TGTGCCTGGAGCCTACAGGGTAATCAGCCCCAGCATTTT
TRBV7-9	few	-	TRBJ1-1	CASSLSGRDPLGAFF	TGTGCCAGCAGCTTATCGGGACGGGACCCTCTGGGGGCTTTCTTT
TRBV30	many	-	TRBJ1-3	CAWSRFSGNTIYF	TGTGCCTGGAGCAGATTTTCTGGAAACACCATATATTTT
TRBV6-6	many	-	TRBJ1-2	CASSLGTNYGYTF	TGTGCCAGCAGTCTAGGAACTAACTATGGCTACACCTTC
TRBV9	-	-	TRBJ1-2	CASSVSQAPNYGYTF	TGTGCCAGCAGCGTGAGTCAGGCGCCTAACTATGGCTACACCTTC
TRBV9	few	-	TRBJ1-2	CASSADQGRPYGYTF	TGTGCCAGCAGCGCTGATCAGGGGCGCCCCTATGGCTACACCTTC
TRBV6-2/TRBV6-3	-	-	TRBJ2-1	CASKTGYNEQFF	TGTGCCAGCAAAACAGGTTACAATGAGCAGTTCTTC
TRBV3-1	-	-	TRBJ2-5	CASSQVQGYQETQYF	TGTGCCAGCAGCCAAGTACAGGGATATCAAGAGACCCAGTACTTC
TRBV29-1	-	-	TRBJ1-1	CSAGPQGSNTEAFF	TGCAGCGCCGGCCCCCAGGGGTCGAACACTGAAGCTTTCTTT
TRBV20-1	many	TRBD1	TRBJ2-7	CSARGGTGPYEQYF	TGCAGTGCTAGAGGAGGGACAGGACCCTACGAGCAGTACTTC
TRBV7-2	-	-	TRBJ1-1	CASSLLPGHTEAFF	TGTGCCAGCAGCTTACTCCCAGGGCACACTGAAGCTTTCTTT
TRBV14	many	-	TRBJ2-7	CANQPRRVPSAGHEQYF	TGTGCCAATCAGCCAAGAAGAGTCCCTTCGGCGGGCCACGAGCAGTACTTC
TRBV20-1	many	-	TRBJ2-5	CSARGQFFQETQYF	TGCAGTGCACGAGGACAGTTCTTTCAAGAGACCCAGTACTTC
TRBV7-9	many	-	TRBJ1-5	CASSPTGPLDQPQHF	TGTGCCAGCAGCCCCACGGGGCCCCTCGATCAGCCCCAGCATTTT
TRBV5-4	many	TRBD1	TRBJ2-1	CASSSRDRGLYEQFF	TGTGCCAGCAGCTCCCGGGACAGGGGGCTTTATGAGCAGTTCTTC
TRBV7-8	-	-	TRBJ1-1	CASSTRLLGAPMNTEAFF	TGTGCCAGCAGCACCCGTTTGCTGGGCGCTCCTATGAACACTGAAGCTTTCTTT